Sequencing of this TCR beta chain was carried out in a study of blood T cell repertoires in COVID-19. Study-level background: Both acute and convalescent COVID-19 samples were obtained from the United States, Italy and Spain. In each case, the material was cDNA or gDNA derived from T cells, B-cell-depleted T cells, or PBMCs.

This CDR3 spans 13 amino acids. V was shortened by 4 bases and J by 4 bases, with 11 bases between the two germline ends. The germline V gene has CDR1 SNHLY and CDR2 FYNNEI. Per the original methods: Amplified reference gene primers provided the basis for estimating nucleated cell counts. Produced via immunoSEQ multiplex PCR; TCRdb's table is partial and in-frame only. The V and J calls and clone size are taken from that table; D and trimming were inferred from the DNA. Of more than 95,000 clones in the sample, approximately 80% were seen once. The V and J genes are TRBV2 and TRBJ2-7; D may be TRBD2 (7 bases). What was sequenced was peripheral blood. This receptor was taken from a man aged 55 to 70 with acute or convalescent COVID-19. The CDR3 loop is CASSGGGGYEQYF. CDR3 DNA: TGTGCCAGCAGTGGGGGAGGGGGATACGAGCAGTACTTC.